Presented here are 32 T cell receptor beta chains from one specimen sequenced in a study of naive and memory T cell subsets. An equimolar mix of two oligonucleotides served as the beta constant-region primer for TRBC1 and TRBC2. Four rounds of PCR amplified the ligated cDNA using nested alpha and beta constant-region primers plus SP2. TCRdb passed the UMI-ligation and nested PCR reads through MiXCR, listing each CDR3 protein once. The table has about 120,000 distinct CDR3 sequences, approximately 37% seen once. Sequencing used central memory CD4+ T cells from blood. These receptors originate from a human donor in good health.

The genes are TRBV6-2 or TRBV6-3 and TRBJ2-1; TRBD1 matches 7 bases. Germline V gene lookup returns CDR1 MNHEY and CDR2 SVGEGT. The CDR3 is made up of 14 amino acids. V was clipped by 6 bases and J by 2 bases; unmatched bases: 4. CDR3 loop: CASRTGQPYNEQFF. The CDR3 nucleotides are TGTGCCAGCAGAACGGGACAGCCCTACAATGAGCAGTTCTTC.

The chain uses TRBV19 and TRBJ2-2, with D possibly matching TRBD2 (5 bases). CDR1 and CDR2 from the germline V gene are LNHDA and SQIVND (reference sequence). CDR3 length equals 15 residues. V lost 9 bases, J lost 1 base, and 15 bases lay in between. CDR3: CARLRSGRNTGELFF. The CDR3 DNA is TGTGCCAGATTGCGGAGCGGACGGAACACCGGGGAGCTGTTTTTT. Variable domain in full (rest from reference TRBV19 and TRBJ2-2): DGGITQSPKYLFRKEGQNVTLSCEQNLNHDAMYWYRQDPGQGLRLIYYSQIVNDFQKGDIAEGYSVSREKKESFPLTVTSAQKNPTAFYLCARLRSGRNTGELFFGEGSRLTVL.

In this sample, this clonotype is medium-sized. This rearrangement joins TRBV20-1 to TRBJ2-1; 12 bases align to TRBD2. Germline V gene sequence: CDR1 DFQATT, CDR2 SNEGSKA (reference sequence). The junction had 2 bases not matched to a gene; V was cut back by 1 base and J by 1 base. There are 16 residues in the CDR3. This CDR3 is CSARALAGGSYNEQFF. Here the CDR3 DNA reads TGCAGTGCTAGAGCACTAGCGGGAGGTTCCTACAATGAGCAGTTCTTC.

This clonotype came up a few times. The CDR3 loop is CASSWAGGSYGYTF. CDR3 DNA sequence: TGTGCCAGCAGTTGGGCAGGGGGTAGCTATGGCTACACCTTC. The chain carries TRBV27 and TRBJ1-2; 7 positions agree with TRBD1. Germline V lookup: CDR1 MNHEY, CDR2 SMNVEV (reference sequence). Losses at the gene ends were 4 bases for V and 4 bases for J; bases not matched to a gene: 6. This CDR3 has 14 amino acids.

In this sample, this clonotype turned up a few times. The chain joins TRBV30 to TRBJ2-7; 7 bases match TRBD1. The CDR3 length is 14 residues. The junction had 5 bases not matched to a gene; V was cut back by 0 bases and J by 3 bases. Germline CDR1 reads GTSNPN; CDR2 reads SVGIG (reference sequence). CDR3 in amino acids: CAWSVSGTVYEQYF. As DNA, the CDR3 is TGTGCCTGGAGTGTATCCGGGACAGTCTACGAGCAGTACTTC.

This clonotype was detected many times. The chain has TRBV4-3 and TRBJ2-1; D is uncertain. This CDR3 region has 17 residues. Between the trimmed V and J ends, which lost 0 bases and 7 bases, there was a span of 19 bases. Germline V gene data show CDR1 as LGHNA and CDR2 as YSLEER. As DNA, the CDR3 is TGCGCCAGCAGCCAAGATAACACGGGTATGGGTGGGAATGAGCAGTTCTTC. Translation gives CASSQDNTGMGGNEQFF.

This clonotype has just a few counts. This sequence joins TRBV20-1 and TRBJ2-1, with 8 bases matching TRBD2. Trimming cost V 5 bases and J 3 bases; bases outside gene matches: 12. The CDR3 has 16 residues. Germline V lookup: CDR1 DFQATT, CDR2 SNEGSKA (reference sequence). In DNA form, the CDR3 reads TGCAGTGCTGGGCCGGGACTAGGCGCCATCTACAATGAGCAGTTCTTC. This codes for CSAGPGLGAIYNEQFF.

CDR3 amino acids: CASSPGTSGRGGYGETQYF. In DNA form, the CDR3 reads TGTGCCAGCAGTCCCGGGACTAGCGGGAGAGGGGGATACGGAGAGACCCAGTACTTC. V and J are TRBV12-3 or TRBV12-4 and TRBJ2-5, with 14 nucleotides matching TRBD2. The length of the CDR3 is 19 residues. Losses at the gene ends were 5 bases for V and 4 bases for J; bases not matched to a gene: 15.

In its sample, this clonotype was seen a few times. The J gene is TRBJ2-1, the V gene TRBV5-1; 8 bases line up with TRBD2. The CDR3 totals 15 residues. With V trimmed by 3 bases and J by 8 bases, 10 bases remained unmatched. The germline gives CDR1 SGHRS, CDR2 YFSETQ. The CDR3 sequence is CASSSERERFDEQFF. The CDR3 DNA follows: TGCGCCAGCAGCTCCGAGCGGGAGAGGTTCGATGAGCAGTTCTTC.

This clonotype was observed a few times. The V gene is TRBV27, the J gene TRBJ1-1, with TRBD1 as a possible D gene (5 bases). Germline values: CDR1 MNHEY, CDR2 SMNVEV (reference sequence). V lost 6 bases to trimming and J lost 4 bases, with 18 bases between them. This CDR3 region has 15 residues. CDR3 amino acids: CASSQPRQGFTEAFF. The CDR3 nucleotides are TGTGCCAGCAGCCAGCCCCGGCAGGGCTTCACTGAAGCTTTCTTT.

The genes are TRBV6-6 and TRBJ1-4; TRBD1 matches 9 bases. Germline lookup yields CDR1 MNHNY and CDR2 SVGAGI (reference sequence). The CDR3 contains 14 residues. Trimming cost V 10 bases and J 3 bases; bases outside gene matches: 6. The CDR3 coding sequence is TGTGCCACTCTAAGGGACAGGGCTAATGAAAAACTGTTTTTT. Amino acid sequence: CATLRDRANEKLFF.

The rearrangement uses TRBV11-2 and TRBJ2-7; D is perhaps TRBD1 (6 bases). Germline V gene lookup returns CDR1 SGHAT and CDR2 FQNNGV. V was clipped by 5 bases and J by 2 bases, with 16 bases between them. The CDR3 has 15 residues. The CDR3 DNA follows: TGTGCCAGCAGCCCCGAGGCACAGGGCCCCTACGAGCAGTACTTC. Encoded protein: CASSPEAQGPYEQYF. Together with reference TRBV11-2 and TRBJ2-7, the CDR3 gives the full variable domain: EAGVAQSPRYKIIEKRQSVAFWCNPISGHATLYWYQQILGQGPKLLIQFQNNGVVDDSQLPKDRFSAERLKGVDSTLKIQPAKLEDSAVYLCASSPEAQGPYEQYFGPGTRLTVT.

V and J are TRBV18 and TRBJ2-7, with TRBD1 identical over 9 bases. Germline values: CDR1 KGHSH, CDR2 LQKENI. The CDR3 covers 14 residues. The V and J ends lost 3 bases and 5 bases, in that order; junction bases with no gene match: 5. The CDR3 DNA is TGTGCCAGCTCACCGGGACAGGGAGGGGACGAGCAGTACTTC. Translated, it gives CASSPGQGGDEQYF.

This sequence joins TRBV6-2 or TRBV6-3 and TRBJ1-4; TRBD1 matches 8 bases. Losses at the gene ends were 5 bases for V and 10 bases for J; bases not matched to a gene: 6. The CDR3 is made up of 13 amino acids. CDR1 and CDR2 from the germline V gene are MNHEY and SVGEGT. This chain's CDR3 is CASSTGTGGKLFF. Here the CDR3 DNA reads TGTGCCAGCAGTACCGGGACAGGAGGAAAACTGTTTTTT.

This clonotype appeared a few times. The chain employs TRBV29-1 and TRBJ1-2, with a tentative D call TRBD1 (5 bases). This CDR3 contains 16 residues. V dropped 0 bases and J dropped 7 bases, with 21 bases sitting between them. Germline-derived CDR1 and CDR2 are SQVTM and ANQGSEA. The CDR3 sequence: CSVEDGTSGTGSGYTF. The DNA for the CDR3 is TGCAGCGTTGAAGATGGGACCTCCGGGACGGGGAGTGGCTACACCTTC. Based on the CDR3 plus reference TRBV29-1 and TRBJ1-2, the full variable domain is SAVISQKPSRDICQRGTSLTIQCQVDSQVTMMFWYRQQPGQSLTLIATANQGSEATYESGFVIDKFPISRPNLTFSTLTVSNMSPEDSSIYLCSVEDGTSGTGSGYTFGSGTRLTVV.

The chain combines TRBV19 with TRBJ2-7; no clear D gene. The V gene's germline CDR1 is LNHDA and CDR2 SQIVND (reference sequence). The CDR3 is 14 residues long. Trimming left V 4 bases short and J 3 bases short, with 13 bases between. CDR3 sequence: CASSTNSRHYEQYF. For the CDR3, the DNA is TGTGCCAGTAGTACTAACTCGCGGCACTACGAGCAGTACTTC.

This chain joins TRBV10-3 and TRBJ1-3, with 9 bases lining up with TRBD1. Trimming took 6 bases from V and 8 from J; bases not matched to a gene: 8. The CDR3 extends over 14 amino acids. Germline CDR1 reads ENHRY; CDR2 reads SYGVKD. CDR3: CAISTGTGRDTIYF. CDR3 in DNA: TGTGCCATCAGCACCGGGACAGGGAGAGACACCATATATTTT.

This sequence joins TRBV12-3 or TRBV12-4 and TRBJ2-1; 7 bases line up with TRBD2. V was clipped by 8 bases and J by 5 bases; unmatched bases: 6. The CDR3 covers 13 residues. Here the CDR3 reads CASVPLADNEQFF. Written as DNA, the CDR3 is TGTGCCAGCGTCCCCCTAGCGGACAATGAGCAGTTCTTC.

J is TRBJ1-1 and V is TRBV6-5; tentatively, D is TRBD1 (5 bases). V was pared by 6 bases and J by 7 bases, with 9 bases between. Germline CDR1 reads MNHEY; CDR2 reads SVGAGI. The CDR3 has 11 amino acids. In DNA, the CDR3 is TGTGCCAGCAGCCGGGGCGGTGAAGCTTTCTTT. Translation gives CASSRGGEAFF.

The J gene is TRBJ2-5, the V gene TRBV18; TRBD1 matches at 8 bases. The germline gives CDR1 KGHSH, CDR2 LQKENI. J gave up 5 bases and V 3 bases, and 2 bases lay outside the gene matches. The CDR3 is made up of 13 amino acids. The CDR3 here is CASSPRGLETQYF. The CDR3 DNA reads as TGTGCCAGCTCACCCAGGGGGCTGGAGACCCAGTACTTC.

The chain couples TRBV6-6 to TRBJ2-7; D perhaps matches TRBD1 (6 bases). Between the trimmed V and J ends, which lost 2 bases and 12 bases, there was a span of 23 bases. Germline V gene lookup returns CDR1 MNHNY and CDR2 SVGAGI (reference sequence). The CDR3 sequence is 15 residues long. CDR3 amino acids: CASSYQSQGNRWRYF. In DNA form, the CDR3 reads TGTGCCAGCAGTTACCAGTCACAGGGAAATCGGTGGAGGTACTTC.

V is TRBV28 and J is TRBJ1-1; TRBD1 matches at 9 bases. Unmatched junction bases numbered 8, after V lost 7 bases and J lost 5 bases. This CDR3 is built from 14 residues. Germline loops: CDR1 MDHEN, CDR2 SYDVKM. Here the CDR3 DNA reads TGTGCCAGCATAAAGACAGGGGGAAGAACTGAAGCTTTCTTT. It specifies CASIKTGGRTEAFF.

The CDR3 here is CSARPGGGRSADTQYF. The CDR3 DNA follows: TGCAGTGCTAGACCGGGGGGCGGGAGATCCGCAGATACGCAGTATTTT. V and J are TRBV20-1 and TRBJ2-3; a weak D match, TRBD2 (7 bases). CDR3 length: 16 amino acids. V was cut by 2 bases and J by 4 bases, with 19 bases left in between. Germline values: CDR1 DFQATT, CDR2 SNEGSKA (reference sequence).

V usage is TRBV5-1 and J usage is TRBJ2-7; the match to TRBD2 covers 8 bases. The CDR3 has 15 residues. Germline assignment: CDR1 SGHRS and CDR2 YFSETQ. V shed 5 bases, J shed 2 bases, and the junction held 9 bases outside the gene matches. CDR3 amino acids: CASSTGLAQAYEQYF. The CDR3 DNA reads TGCGCCAGCAGTACAGGACTAGCACAGGCCTACGAGCAGTACTTC. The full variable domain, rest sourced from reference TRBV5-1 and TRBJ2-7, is KAGVTQTPRYLIKTRGQQVTLSCSPISGHRSVSWYQQTPGQGLQFLFEYFSETQRNKGNFPGRFSGRQFSNSRSEMNVSTLELGDSALYLCASSTGLAQAYEQYFGPGTRLTVT.

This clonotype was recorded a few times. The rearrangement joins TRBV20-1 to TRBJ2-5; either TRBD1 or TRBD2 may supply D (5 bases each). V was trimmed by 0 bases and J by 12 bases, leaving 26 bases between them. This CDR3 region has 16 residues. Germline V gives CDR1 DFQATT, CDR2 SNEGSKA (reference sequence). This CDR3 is CSARDRYSGRTGIKYF. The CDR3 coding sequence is TGCAGTGCTAGAGATCGGTATTCAGGGCGCACGGGGATTAAGTACTTC.

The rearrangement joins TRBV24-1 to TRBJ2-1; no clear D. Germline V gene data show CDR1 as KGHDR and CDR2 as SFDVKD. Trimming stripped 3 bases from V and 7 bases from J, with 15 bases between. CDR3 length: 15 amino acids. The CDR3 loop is CATSDRGPTMNEQFF. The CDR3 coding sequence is TGTGCCACCAGTGATCGCGGCCCCACTATGAATGAGCAGTTCTTC.

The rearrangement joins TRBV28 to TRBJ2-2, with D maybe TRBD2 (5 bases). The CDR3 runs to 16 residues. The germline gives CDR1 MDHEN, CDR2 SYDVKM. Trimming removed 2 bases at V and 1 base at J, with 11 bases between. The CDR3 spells CASSLLLGVNTGELFF. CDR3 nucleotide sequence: TGTGCCAGCAGTTTACTACTCGGGGTGAACACCGGGGAGCTGTTTTTT. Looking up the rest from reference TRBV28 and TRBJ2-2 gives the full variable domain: DVKVTQSSRYLVKRTGEKVFLECVQDMDHENMFWYRQDPGLGLRLIYFSYDVKMKEKGDIPEGYSVSREKKERFSLILESASTNQTSMYLCASSLLLGVNTGELFFGEGSRLTVL.

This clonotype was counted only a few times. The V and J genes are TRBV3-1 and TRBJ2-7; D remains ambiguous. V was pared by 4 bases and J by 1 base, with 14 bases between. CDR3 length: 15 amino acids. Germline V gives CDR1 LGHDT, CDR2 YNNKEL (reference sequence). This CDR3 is CASSPRPPLSYEQYF. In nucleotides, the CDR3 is TGTGCCAGCAGCCCAAGACCCCCTTTATCCTACGAGCAGTACTTC.

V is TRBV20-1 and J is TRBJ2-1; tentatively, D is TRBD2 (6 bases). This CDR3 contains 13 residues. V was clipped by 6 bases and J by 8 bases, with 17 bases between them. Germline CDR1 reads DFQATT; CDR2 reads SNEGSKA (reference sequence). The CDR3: CSATVGGHDEQFF. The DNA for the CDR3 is TGCAGTGCGACCGTGGGAGGTCACGATGAGCAGTTCTTC.

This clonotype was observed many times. CDR3 nucleotide sequence: TGCGCCAGCAGCTTGGACGGGAGGGCCTACAATGAGCAGTTCTTC. Protein sequence: CASSLDGRAYNEQFF. The chain combines TRBV5-1 with TRBJ2-1, with 8 positions matching TRBD2. Germline CDR1 is SGHRS and CDR2 is YFSETQ. CDR3 length: 15 residues. After removal of 0 bases from V and 2 bases from J, the junction contained 1 base not matched to a gene. Combining the CDR3 with reference TRBV5-1 and TRBJ2-1 gives the whole variable domain KAGVTQTPRYLIKTRGQQVTLSCSPISGHRSVSWYQQTPGQGLQFLFEYFSETQRNKGNFPGRFSGRQFSNSRSEMNVSTLELGDSALYLCASSLDGRAYNEQFFGPGTRLTVL.

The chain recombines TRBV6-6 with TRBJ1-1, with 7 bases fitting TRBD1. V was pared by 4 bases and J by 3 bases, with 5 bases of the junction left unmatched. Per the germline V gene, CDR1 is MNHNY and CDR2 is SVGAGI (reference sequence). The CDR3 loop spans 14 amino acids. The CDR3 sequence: CASSSTGVHTEAFF. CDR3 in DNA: TGTGCCAGCAGTTCTACAGGGGTTCACACTGAAGCTTTCTTT.

The CDR3 DNA reads TGTGCCACCAGCGGGGGAATCCTAAACTCTGGAAACACCATATATTTT. Translated: CATSGGILNSGNTIYF. The chain couples TRBV15 to TRBJ1-3, with D tentatively TRBD1 (5 bases). The CDR3 contains 16 residues. Germline CDR1 reads LNHNV; CDR2 reads YYDKDF (reference sequence). V lost 5 bases to trimming and J lost 0 bases, with 14 bases between them. Filled out from reference TRBV15 and TRBJ1-3, the complete variable domain reads DAMVIQNPRYQVTQFGKPVTLSCSQTLNHNVMYWYQQKSSQAPKLLFHYYDKDFNNEADTPDNFQSRRPNTSFCFLDIRSPGLGDTAMYLCATSGGILNSGNTIYFGEGSWLTVV.